This record covers a single T cell receptor beta chain. This sample is part of a study of cytomegalovirus exposure and HLA in healthy donors. The PCR was carried out with 60 Vbeta primers and 13 Jbeta primers. Profiled with immunoSEQ multiplex PCR; TCRdb holds only in-frame clones, not every one. In the table there are 120,000 or so clones, roughly 62% of which are singletons. Input material: PBMCs. This receptor was identified in a man younger than 40 in good health and CMV-seropositive.

CDR3 nucleotides: TGTGCCAGCAGTTACGGGACTAGCGTATCCGAGCAGTACTTC. This translates into CASSYGTSVSEQYF. This chain uses TRBV6-5 with TRBJ2-7, with TRBD2 matching over 10 bases. V gave up 2 bases and J gave up 6 bases; unmatched junction bases: 4. This CDR3 is built from 14 residues. CDR1 MNHEY and CDR2 SVGAGI come from the germline V gene.